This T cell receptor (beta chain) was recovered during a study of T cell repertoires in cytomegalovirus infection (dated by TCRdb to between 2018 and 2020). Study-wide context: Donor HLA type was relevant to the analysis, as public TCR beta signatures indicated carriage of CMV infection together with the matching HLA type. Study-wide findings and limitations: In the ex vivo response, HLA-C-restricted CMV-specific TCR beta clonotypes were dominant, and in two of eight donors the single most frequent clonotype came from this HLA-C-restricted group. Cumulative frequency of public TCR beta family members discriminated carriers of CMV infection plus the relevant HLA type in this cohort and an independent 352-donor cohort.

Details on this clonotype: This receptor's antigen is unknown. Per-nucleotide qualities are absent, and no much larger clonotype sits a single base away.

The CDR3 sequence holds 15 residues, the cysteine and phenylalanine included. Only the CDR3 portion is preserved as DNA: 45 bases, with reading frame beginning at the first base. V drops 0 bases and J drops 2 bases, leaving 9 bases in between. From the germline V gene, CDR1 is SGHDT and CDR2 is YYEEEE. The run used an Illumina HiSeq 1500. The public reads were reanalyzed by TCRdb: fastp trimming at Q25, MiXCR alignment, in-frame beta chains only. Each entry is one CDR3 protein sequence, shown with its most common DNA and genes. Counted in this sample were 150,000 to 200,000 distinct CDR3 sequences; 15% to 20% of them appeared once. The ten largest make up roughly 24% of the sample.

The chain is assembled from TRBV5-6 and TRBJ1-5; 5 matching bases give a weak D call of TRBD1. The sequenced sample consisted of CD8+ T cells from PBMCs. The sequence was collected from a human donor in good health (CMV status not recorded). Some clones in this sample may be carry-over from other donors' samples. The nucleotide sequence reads TGTGCCAGCAGCTTGGCCCAACAGGGCAATCAGCCCCAGCATTTT. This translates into CASSLAQQGNQPQHF.